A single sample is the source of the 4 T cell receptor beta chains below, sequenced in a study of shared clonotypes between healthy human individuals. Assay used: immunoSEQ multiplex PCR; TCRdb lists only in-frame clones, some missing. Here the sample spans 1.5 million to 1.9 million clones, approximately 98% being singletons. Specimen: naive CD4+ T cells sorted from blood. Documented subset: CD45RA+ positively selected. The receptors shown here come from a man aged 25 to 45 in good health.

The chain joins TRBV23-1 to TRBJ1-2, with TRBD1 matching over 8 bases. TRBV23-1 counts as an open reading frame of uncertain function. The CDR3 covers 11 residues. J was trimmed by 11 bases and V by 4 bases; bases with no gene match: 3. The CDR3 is CASSLDRVYTF. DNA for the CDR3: TGCGCCAGCAGTCTGGACAGGGTTTACACCTTC.

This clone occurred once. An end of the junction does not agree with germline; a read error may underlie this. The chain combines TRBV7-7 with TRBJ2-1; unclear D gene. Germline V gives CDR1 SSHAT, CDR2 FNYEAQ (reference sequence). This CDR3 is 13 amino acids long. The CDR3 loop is CASSLDGVDEQFF. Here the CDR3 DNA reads TGTGCTAGCAGCTTAGATGGGGTCGATGAGCAGTTCTTC.

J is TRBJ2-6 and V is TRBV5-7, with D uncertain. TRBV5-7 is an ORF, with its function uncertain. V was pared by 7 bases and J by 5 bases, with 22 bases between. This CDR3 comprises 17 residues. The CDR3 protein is CASRPCCVQSRANVLTF. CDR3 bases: TGTGCCAGCCGCCCATGTTGCGTACAAAGTCGGGCCAACGTCCTGACTTTC.

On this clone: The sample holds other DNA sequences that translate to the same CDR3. As DNA, the CDR3 is TGCAGCGTACGGACAGGGGGAGACGAGCAGTACTTC. This encodes CSVRTGGDEQYF. The chain has TRBV29-1 and TRBJ2-7, with 10 nucleotides matching TRBD1. With 6 bases clipped from V and 5 bases from J, the junction kept 4 bases outside the gene matches. Germline-derived CDR1 and CDR2 are SQVTM and ANQGSEA. This CDR3 contains 12 residues.